Given below is one TCR beta chain in context. Its antigen is not known. This sample is drawn from a study of T cell responses to AZD1222 COVID-19 vaccine. Repertoires were generated with immunoSEQ multiplex PCR, while TCRdb's copy carries only in-frame clones and drops some. The sample shows 100,000 to 150,000 clones, just over 85% of them seen only once. Notes on the study in general: Spike-specific TCR breadth and depth both grew after two AZD1222 doses. Possibly, clonal diversity was underestimated; donors were largely white British and included more females. Spike-wide vaccine-associated CD4 TCRs dominated at 160-218 and 743-854. Epitopes outside B.1.351 and B.1.1.7 mutated regions reportedly drew nearly half of spike TCRs.

In germline, CDR1 is ENHRY, CDR2 SYGVKD. The J segment lost 3 bases and the V segment lost 7 bases, leaving 11 bases of the junction unmatched. The CDR3 runs 16 residues. Sequencing was performed on peripheral blood, taken on day 0 of AZD1222 vaccination. This TCR was recovered from an adult in good health. J is TRBJ2-3 and V is TRBV10-3; 9 bases are a match to TRBD2. The CDR3 sequence is CAIMNPAGGGTDTQYF. DNA for the CDR3: TGTGCCATCATGAACCCCGCGGGAGGGGGGACAGATACGCAGTATTTT.